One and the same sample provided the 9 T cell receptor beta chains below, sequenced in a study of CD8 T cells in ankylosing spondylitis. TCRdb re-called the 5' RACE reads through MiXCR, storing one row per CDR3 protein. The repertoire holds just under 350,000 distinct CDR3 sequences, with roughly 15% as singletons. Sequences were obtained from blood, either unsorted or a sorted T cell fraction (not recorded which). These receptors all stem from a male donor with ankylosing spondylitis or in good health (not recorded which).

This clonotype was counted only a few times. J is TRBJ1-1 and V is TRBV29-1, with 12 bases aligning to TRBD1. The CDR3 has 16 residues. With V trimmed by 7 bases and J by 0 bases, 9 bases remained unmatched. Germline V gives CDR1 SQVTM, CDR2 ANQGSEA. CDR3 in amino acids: CSAGQGAPIMNTEAFF. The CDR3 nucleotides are TGCAGCGCGGGACAGGGGGCTCCAATTATGAACACTGAAGCTTTCTTT.

CDR3: CASSHYHPGSGANVLTF. CDR3 sequence (DNA): TGCGCCAGCAGTCACTATCACCCAGGCTCTGGGGCCAACGTCCTGACTTTC. V and J are TRBV4-1 and TRBJ2-6; no definite D call. This CDR3 is 17 amino acids long. Trimming removed 6 bases at V and 0 bases at J, with 15 bases between. Per germline, CDR1 MGHRA and CDR2 YSYEKL.

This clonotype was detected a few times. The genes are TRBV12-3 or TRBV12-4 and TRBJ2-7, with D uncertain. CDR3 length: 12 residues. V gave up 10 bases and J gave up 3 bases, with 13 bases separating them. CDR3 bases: TGTGCCACCAGGCAAGATAACTACGAGCAGTACTTC. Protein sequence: CATRQDNYEQYF.

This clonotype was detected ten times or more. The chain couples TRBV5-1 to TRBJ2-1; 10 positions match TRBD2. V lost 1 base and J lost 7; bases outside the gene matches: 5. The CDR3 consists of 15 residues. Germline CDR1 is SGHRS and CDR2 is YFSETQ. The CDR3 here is CASSLSSGRKNEQFF. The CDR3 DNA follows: TGCGCCAGCAGCTTGTCTAGCGGGAGAAAGAATGAGCAGTTCTTC.

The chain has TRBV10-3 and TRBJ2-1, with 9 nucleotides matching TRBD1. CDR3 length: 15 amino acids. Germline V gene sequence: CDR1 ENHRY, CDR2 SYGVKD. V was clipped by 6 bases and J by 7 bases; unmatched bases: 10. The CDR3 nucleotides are TGTGCCATCAGCGCAGCGGGGACAGGGAAAAATGAGCAGTTCTTC. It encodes CAISAAGTGKNEQFF.

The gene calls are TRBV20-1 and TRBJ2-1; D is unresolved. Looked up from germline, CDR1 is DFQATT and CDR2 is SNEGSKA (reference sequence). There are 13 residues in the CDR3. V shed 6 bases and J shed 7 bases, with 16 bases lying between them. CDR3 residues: CSARTGPGNEQFF. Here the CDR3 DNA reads TGCAGTGCCCGAACCGGGCCGGGTAATGAGCAGTTCTTC.

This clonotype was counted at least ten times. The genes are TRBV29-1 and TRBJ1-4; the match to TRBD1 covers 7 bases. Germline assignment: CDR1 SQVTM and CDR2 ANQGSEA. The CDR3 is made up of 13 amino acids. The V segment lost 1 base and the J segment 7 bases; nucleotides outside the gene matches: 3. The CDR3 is CSVEVRGSEKLFF. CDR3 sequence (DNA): TGCAGCGTTGAAGTCAGGGGGTCTGAAAAACTGTTTTTT.

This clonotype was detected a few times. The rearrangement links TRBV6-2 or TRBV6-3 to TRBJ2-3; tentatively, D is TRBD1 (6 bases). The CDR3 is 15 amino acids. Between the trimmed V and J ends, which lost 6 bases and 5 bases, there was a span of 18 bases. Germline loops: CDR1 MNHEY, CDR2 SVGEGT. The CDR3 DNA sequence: TGTGCCAGCAGGGACGGACAGTCCGTAGGAGATACGCAGTATTTT. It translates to CASRDGQSVGDTQYF.

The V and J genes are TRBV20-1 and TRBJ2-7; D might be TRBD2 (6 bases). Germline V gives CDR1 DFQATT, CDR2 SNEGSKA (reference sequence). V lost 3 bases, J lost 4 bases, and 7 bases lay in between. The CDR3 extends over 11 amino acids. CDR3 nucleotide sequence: TGCAGTGCTAGCGGGAGTTACGAGCAGTACTTC. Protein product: CSASGSYEQYF.